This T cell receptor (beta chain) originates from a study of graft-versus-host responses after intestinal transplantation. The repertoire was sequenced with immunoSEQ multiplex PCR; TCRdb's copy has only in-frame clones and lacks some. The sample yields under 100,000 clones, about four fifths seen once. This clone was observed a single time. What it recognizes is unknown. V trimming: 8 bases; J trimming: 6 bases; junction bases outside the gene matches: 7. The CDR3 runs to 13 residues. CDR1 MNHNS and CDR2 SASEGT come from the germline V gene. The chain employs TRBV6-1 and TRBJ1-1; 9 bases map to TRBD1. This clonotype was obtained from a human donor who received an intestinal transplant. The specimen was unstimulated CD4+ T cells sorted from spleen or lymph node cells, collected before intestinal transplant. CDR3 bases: TGTGCCAGCGGGATACAGGGGGCTTCTGAAGCTTTCTTT. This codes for CASGIQGASEAFF.